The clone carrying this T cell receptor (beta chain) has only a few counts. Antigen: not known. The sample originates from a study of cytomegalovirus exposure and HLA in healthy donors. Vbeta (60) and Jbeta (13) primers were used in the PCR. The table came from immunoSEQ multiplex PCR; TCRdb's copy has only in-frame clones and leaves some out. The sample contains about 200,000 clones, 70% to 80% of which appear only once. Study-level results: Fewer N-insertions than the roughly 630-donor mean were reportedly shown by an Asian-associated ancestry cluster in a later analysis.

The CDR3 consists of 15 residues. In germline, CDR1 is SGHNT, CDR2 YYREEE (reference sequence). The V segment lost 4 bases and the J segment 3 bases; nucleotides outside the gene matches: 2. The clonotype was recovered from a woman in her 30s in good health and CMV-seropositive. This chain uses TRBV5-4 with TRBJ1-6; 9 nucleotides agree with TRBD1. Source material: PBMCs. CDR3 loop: CASSGTGFYNSPLHF. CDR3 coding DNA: TGTGCCAGCAGCGGGACAGGGTTCTATAATTCACCCCTCCACTTT.